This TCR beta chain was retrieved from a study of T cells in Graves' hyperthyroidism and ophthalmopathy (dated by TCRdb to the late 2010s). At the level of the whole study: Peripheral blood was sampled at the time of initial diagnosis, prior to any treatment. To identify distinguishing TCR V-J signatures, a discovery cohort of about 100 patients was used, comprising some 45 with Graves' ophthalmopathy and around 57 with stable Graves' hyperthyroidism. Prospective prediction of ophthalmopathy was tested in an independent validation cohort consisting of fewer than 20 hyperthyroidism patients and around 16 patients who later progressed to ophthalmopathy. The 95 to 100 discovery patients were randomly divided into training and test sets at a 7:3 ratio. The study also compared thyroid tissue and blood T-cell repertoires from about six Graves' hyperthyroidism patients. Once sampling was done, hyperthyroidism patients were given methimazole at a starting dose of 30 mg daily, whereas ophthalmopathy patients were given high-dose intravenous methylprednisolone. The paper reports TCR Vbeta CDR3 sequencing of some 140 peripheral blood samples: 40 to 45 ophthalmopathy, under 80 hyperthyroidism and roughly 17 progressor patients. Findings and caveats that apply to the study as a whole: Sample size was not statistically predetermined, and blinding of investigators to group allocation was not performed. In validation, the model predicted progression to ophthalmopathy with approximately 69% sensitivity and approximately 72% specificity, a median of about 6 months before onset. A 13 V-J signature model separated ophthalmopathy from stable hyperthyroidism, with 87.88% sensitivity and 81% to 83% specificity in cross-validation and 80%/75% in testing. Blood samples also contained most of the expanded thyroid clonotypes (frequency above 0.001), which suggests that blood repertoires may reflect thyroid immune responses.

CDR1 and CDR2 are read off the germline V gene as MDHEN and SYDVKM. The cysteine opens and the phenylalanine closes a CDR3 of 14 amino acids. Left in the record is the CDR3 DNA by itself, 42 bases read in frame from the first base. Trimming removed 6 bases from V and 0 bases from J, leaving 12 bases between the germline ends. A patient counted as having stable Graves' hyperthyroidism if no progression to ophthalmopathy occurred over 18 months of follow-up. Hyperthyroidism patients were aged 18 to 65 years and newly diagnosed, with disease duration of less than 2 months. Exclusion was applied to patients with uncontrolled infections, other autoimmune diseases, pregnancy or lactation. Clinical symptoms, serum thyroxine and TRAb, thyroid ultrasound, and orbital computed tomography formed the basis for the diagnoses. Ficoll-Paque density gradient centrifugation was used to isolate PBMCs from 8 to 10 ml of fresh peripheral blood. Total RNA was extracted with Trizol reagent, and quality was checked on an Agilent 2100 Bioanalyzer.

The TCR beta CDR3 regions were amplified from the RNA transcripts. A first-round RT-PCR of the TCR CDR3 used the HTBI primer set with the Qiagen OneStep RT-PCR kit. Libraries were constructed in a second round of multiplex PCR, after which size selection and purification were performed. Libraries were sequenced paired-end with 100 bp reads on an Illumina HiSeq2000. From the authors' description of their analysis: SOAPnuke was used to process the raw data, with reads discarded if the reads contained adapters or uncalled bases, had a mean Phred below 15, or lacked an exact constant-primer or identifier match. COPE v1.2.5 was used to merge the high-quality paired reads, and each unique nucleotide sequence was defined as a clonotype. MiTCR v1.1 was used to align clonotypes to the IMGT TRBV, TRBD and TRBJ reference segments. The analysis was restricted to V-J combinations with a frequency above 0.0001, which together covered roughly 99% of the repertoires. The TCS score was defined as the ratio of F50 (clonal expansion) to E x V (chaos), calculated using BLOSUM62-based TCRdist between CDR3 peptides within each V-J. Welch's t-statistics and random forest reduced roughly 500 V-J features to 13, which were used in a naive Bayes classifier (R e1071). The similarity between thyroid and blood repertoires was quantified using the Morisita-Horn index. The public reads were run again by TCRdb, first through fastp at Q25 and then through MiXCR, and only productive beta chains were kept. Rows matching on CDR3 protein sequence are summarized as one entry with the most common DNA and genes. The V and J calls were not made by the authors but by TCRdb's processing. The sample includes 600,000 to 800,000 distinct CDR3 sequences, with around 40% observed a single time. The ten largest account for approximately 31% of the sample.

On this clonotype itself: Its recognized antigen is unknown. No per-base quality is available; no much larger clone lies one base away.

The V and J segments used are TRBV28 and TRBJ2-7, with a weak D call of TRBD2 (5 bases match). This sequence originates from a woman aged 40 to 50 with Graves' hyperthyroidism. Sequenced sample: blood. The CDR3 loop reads CASSPERYSYEQYF. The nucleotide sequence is TGTGCCAGCAGCCCTGAGCGGTACTCCTACGAGCAGTACTTC.